The 24 T cell receptor beta chains listed next were all sequenced from one sample in a study of T cell repertoires in cytomegalovirus infection. No cognate antigen is known for these TCRs. TCRdb itself ran the reads through MiXCR, one entry per CDR3 protein. The table lists about 500,000 distinct CDR3 sequences, around 30% of them singletons. Sequencing used cultured PBMCs, obtained from culture after CMV antigen stimulation. The source is a human donor in good health (CMV status not recorded). Some clones in this sample may be carry-over from other donors' samples.

The V gene is TRBV6-2 or TRBV6-3, the J gene TRBJ1-1; tentative D call: TRBD1 (5 bases). Looked up from germline, CDR1 is MNHEY and CDR2 is SVGEGT. The V end lost 0 bases, the J end lost 0 bases, and 11 bases lay between the germline ends. The CDR3 loop spans 16 amino acids. CDR3 region: CASSYSPQVLNTEAFF. DNA of the CDR3: TGTGCCAGCAGTTACTCCCCACAGGTGTTGAACACTGAAGCTTTCTTT.

The chain has TRBV5-4 and TRBJ2-1, with 9 bases aligning to TRBD2. Germline V gene lookup returns CDR1 SGHNT and CDR2 YYREEE (reference sequence). The CDR3 totals 17 residues. V dropped 3 bases and J dropped 1; count of bases not matched to a gene: 8. CDR3 sequence: CASSSNGAGGSYNEQFF. The CDR3 bases are TGTGCCAGCAGCTCCAACGGAGCGGGAGGATCCTACAATGAGCAGTTCTTC.

This clonotype came up a few times. CDR3 nucleotides: TGTGCCAGCAGACCTACTAGCGGCCGCACCGGGGAGCTGTTTTTT. Translated: CASRPTSGRTGELFF. This rearrangement joins TRBV7-2 to TRBJ2-2; 8 positions agree with TRBD2. Germline-derived CDR1 and CDR2 are SGHTA and FQGNSA. CDR3 size: 15 residues. With 6 bases clipped from V and 4 bases from J, the junction kept 7 bases outside the gene matches. The full variable domain, rest sourced from reference TRBV7-2 and TRBJ2-2, is GAGVSQSPSNKVTEKGKDVELRCDPISGHTALYWYRQSLGQGLEFLIYFQGNSAPDKSGLPSDRFSAERTGGSVSTLTIQRTQQEDSAVYLCASRPTSGRTGELFFGEGSRLTVL.

The CDR3 protein is CAPGKAVLTVYNEQFF. CDR3 nucleotide sequence: TGTGCCCCCGGGAAAGCGGTCCTCACGGTCTACAATGAGCAGTTCTTC. The chain links TRBV27 to TRBJ2-1, with D possibly being TRBD2 (5 bases). V lost 11 bases and J 3 bases, leaving 23 bases between the germline ends. The CDR3 is 16 amino acids. Germline V gene lookup returns CDR1 MNHEY and CDR2 SMNVEV (reference sequence).

This clonotype was counted between two and nine times. The V gene is TRBV11-2, the J gene TRBJ2-2; 7 nucleotides align to TRBD1. The CDR3 has 16 amino acids. The V gene end was trimmed by 7 bases and the J gene end by 4 bases; junction bases not matched to a gene: 12. CDR1 SGHAT and CDR2 FQNNGV come from the germline V gene. DNA of the CDR3: TGTGCCAGCACTACGGGACAGATCCCGGGCACCGGGGAGCTGTTTTTT. It encodes CASTTGQIPGTGELFF.

Many counts were recorded for this clonotype. The chain carries TRBV7-2 and TRBJ2-1; maybe TRBD1 (8 bases). CDR1 and CDR2 (germline): SGHTA, FQGNSA. V shed 5 bases and J shed 6 bases, with 20 bases lying between them. The CDR3 sequence is 16 residues long. The CDR3 loop reads CASSLNGQGGSNEQFF. The CDR3 DNA reads TGTGCCAGCAGCCTAAACGGACAGGGAGGGAGCAATGAGCAGTTCTTC.

The rearrangement joins TRBV9 to TRBJ1-5; D is ambiguous. Trimming removed 4 bases from V and 4 bases from J, with 12 bases in between. The CDR3 has 14 residues. CDR1 is SGDLS and CDR2 is YYNGEE in the germline V gene. The CDR3: CASSPSARNQPQHF. The CDR3 DNA reads TGTGCCAGCAGCCCTAGCGCGAGGAATCAGCCCCAGCATTTT.

The rearrangement uses TRBV30 and TRBJ2-7, with D uncertain. The CDR3 runs 12 residues. In germline, CDR1 is GTSNPN, CDR2 SVGIG (reference sequence). V was pared by 0 bases and J by 2 bases, with 5 bases between. CDR3 region: CAWSVRPYEQYF. CDR3 nucleotide sequence: TGTGCCTGGAGTGTACGGCCCTACGAGCAGTACTTC.

The rearrangement uses TRBV7-3 and TRBJ1-3; weak D call: TRBD1 (5 bases). Germline V lookup: CDR1 SGHTA, CDR2 FQGTGA. The CDR3 consists of 18 residues. Trimming took 5 bases from V and 0 from J, leaving 20 bases between them. The CDR3 protein is CASSPPVGAPISGNTIYF. The CDR3 DNA reads TGTGCCAGCAGCCCCCCGGTCGGGGCCCCGATCTCTGGAAACACCATATATTTT.

This clonotype was seen a few times. The J gene is TRBJ2-1, the V gene TRBV10-3, with 9 bases lining up with TRBD2. CDR3 length: 19 residues. Germline V CDR1 and CDR2: ENHRY, SYGVKD. The junction had 12 bases not matched to a gene; V was cut back by 3 bases and J by 0 bases. This chain's CDR3 is CAISDPALAGDGSYNEQFF. DNA for the CDR3: TGTGCCATCAGTGACCCCGCCTTAGCGGGAGACGGCTCCTACAATGAGCAGTTCTTC.

The rearrangement uses TRBV27 and TRBJ2-1; the D is unclear. Germline assignment: CDR1 MNHEY and CDR2 SMNVEV (reference sequence). The CDR3 consists of 12 residues. V lost 3 bases, J lost 5 bases, and 5 bases lay in between. CDR3 in amino acids: CASSFGDNEQFF. CDR3 in DNA: TGTGCCAGCAGTTTTGGGGACAATGAGCAGTTCTTC.

Ten or more counts support this clonotype. This sequence joins TRBV7-6 and TRBJ2-7, with 8 bases fitting TRBD2. CDR3 length equals 15 residues. After removal of 0 bases from V and 3 bases from J, the junction contained 4 bases not matched to a gene. From germline, CDR1 is SGHVS and CDR2 FNYEAQ. The CDR3 nucleotides are TGTGCCAGCAGCTTAGCAGCGGGAGAGGTCTACGAGCAGTACTTC. Translating it yields CASSLAAGEVYEQYF.

The rearrangement links TRBV19 to TRBJ2-1, with 9 bases fitting TRBD2. Germline V gene lookup returns CDR1 LNHDA and CDR2 SQIVND (reference sequence). The CDR3 has 14 residues. V shed 7 bases and J 7 bases; nucleotides not matched to a gene: 8. The CDR3 region is CASKDWRGGNEQFF. CDR3 sequence (DNA): TGTGCCAGTAAAGACTGGCGGGGGGGGAATGAGCAGTTCTTC.

The rearrangement links TRBV7-6 to TRBJ2-1; maybe TRBD2 (5 bases). Trimming stripped 3 bases from V and 4 bases from J, with 7 bases between. The CDR3 contains 13 residues. Germline values: CDR1 SGHVS, CDR2 FNYEAQ. CDR3 sequence reads: CASSFRGYNEQFF. In nucleotides, the CDR3 is TGTGCCAGCAGCTTTCGCGGGTACAATGAGCAGTTCTTC. The whole variable domain, remainder taken from reference TRBV7-6 and TRBJ2-1, is GAGVSQSPRYKVTKRGQDVALRCDPISGHVSLYWYRQALGQGPEFLTYFNYEAQQDKSGLPNDRFSAERPEGSISTLTIQRTEQRDSAMYRCASSFRGYNEQFFGPGTRLTVL.

This clonotype was seen more than once but under ten times. The chain links TRBV6-1 to TRBJ2-1; 7 bases line up with TRBD2. The CDR3 contains 14 residues. Per germline, CDR1 MNHNS and CDR2 SASEGT. V shed 5 bases and J 5 bases; nucleotides not matched to a gene: 6. The CDR3 region is CASSPTGRNNEQFF. CDR3 sequence (DNA): TGTGCCAGCAGTCCAACCGGGAGGAACAATGAGCAGTTCTTC.

J is TRBJ2-1 and V is TRBV6-2 or TRBV6-3; possible D gene TRBD2, 6 bases. Germline V gene sequence: CDR1 MNHEY, CDR2 SVGEGT. The CDR3 is 17 residues long. V was clipped by 0 bases and J by 2 bases, with 14 bases between them. CDR3 protein: CASSYSRGTSPYNEQFF. The CDR3 coding sequence is TGTGCCAGCAGTTACTCACGGGGGACTTCCCCCTACAATGAGCAGTTCTTC.

The V and J genes are TRBV11-2 and TRBJ2-7, with a tentative D call TRBD1 (5 bases). This CDR3 is 13 amino acids long. In germline, CDR1 is SGHAT, CDR2 FQNNGV. V was trimmed by 5 bases and J by 4 bases, leaving 12 bases between them. CDR3 residues: CASSLGNRYEQYV. The CDR3 region has the DNA TGTGCCAGCAGCCTAGGGAACAGGTACGAGCAGTACGTC.

This clonotype was seen only once. The chain combines TRBV7-2 with TRBJ1-1, with unresolved D. There are 11 residues in the CDR3. The V end lost 1 base, the J end lost 7 bases, and 4 bases lay between the germline ends. Germline values: CDR1 SGHTA, CDR2 FQGNSA. The chain's CDR3 is CASSLGIEAFF. Written as DNA, the CDR3 is TGTGCCAGCAGCTTAGGTATTGAAGCTTTCTTT.

V is TRBV28 and J is TRBJ2-3, with D perhaps being TRBD1 or TRBD2 (6 bases each). The CDR3 is made up of 16 amino acids. V lost 1 base and J lost 5, with 16 bases in between. CDR1 and CDR2 from the germline V gene are MDHEN and SYDVKM. The CDR3 DNA reads TGTGCCAGCAGTTTATCGGACGGGGGCTCGGGAGATACGCAGTATTTT. The encoded protein is CASSLSDGGSGDTQYF.

The chain uses TRBV7-3 and TRBJ2-7, with a possible D match to TRBD2 (7 bases). This CDR3 is 14 amino acids long. Germline assignment: CDR1 SGHTA and CDR2 FQGTGA. The V end was cut by 5 bases, the J end by 5 bases, with 16 bases between. CDR3 coding DNA: TGTGCCAGCAGCCCAAAGGGGGAGGGCCACGAGCAGTACTTC. Translated: CASSPKGEGHEQYF.

The chain combines TRBV7-3 with TRBJ2-7, with D tentatively TRBD2 (6 bases). The CDR3 is made up of 14 amino acids. V shed 2 bases and J shed 1 base, with 9 bases lying between them. Germline CDR1 is SGHTA and CDR2 is FQGTGA. The CDR3 DNA follows: TGTGCCAGCAGCTTACGGGAGACTTCCTACGAGCAGTACTTC. The encoded protein is CASSLRETSYEQYF.

The J gene is TRBJ1-5, the V gene TRBV19, with D unclear. The CDR3 contains 14 residues. The V and J ends lost 5 bases and 4 bases respectively, with 12 bases between them. Germline V lookup: CDR1 LNHDA, CDR2 SQIVND (reference sequence). The CDR3 DNA sequence: TGTGCCAGTAGTCTCCTAGACGGGAATCAGCCCCAGCATTTT. Amino acid sequence: CASSLLDGNQPQHF. Together with reference TRBV19 and TRBJ1-5, the CDR3 gives the full variable domain: DGGITQSPKYLFRKEGQNVTLSCEQNLNHDAMYWYRQDPGQGLRLIYYSQIVNDFQKGDIAEGYSVSREKKESFPLTVTSAQKNPTAFYLCASSLLDGNQPQHFGDGTRLSIL.

This sequence joins TRBV5-6 and TRBJ2-3; 9 bases are shared with TRBD2. J lost 3 bases, V lost 2 bases, and 4 bases had no gene match. The CDR3 is 15 amino acids. Germline V lookup: CDR1 SGHDT, CDR2 YYEEEE. The CDR3 sequence: CASSLIAGVTDTQYF. The CDR3 bases are TGTGCCAGCAGCTTAATAGCGGGAGTGACAGATACGCAGTATTTT.

V is TRBV10-2 and J is TRBJ2-7, with 8 bases lining up with TRBD1. Germline V gene lookup returns CDR1 WSHSY and CDR2 SAAADI. The CDR3 length is 13 residues. With 5 bases clipped from V and 5 bases from J, the junction kept 5 bases outside the gene matches. The CDR3 nucleotides are TGCGCCAGCAGTCCCAGGGGGCTCAACGAGCAGTACTTC. Its translation is CASSPRGLNEQYF.